The clone carrying this T cell receptor beta chain has a count of ten or more. Its antigen is still unknown. TCR beta CDR3 regions were amplified from RNA transcripts. First-round RT-PCR employed HTBI primers, with a second-round multiplex PCR after it. One entry per CDR3 protein, called by TCRdb with MiXCR from the multiplex PCR reads. The sample shows about 210,000 distinct CDR3 sequences, approximately 28% of them seen only once. The sample comes from a study of Graves' ophthalmopathy and Graves' hyperthyroidism. Study-level results: Most thyroid clonotypes expanded beyond 0.001 frequency were also found in blood. The study's model predicted ophthalmopathy progression at over 55% sensitivity and about 72% specificity.

Diagnosis used clinical symptoms, serum thyroxine, TRAb, thyroid ultrasound and orbital computed tomography. The PBMCs used were ones drawn from about 9.7 ml of fresh peripheral blood. V was pared by 8 bases and J by 0 bases, with 19 bases of the junction left unmatched. The germline CDR1 and CDR2 sequences are LNHDA and SQIVND (reference sequence). The CDR3 spans 19 residues. Specimen: peripheral blood. The source of this sequence is a man aged 45 to 65 with Graves' ophthalmopathy. The chain recombines TRBV19 with TRBJ2-7, with 10 bases that match TRBD2. The DNA of the CDR3 is TGTGCCAGTTTAGGACCAGCGACTAGCGGGTTTTCGGGCTCCTACGAGCAGTACTTC. It specifies CASLGPATSGFSGSYEQYF.